Below, one T cell receptor beta chain is given with its context. The data were taken from a study of blood T cell repertoires in COVID-19. The V gene lost 7 bases and the J gene lost 2 bases, with 11 bases spanning the gap. Germline lookup yields CDR1 SNHLY and CDR2 FYNNEI. The CDR3 is made up of 13 amino acids. TCRdb's copy holds only in-frame clones and misses some; the assay was immunoSEQ multiplex PCR. The table lists 80,000 or so clones, roughly 85% of them singletons. The sequence was collected from a man between 50 and 59 years old with COVID-19, enrolled during active disease. The chain employs TRBV2 and TRBJ1-1, with D perhaps matching TRBD1 (5 bases). Sample: peripheral blood. As DNA, the CDR3 is TGTGCCAGCATCCAGGGATCAAACACTGAAGCTTTCTTT. Its protein product is CASIQGSNTEAFF.